The rows below give T cell receptor beta chains drawn from one sample of a study of shared clonotypes between healthy human individuals. Produced via immunoSEQ multiplex PCR; TCRdb's table is partial and in-frame only. The sample shows 450,000 to 500,000 clones, around 73% of them seen only once. Input material: PBMCs. All receptors come from a woman aged 40 to 55 in good health. Some clones in this sample may be carry-over from other donors' samples. Both conserved end residues are part of each CDR3. A D gene is named only where the DNA matches it firmly. Some rows mark clone size as missing; the rest say once, few, many or name a class of expanded clone.

d_call	j_call	v_call	clone_size	cdr3_nt	cdr3_aa
TRBD1	TRBJ1-1	TRBV28	.	TGTGCCAGCCGGGGGGAGACAGGGTTGGACACTGAAGCTTTCTTT	CASRGETGLDTEAFF
.	TRBJ2-7	TRBV2	few	TGTGCCAGCACCGTACAGGGCTTAGGGGAGCAGTACTTC	CASTVQGLGEQYF
TRBD2	TRBJ2-1	TRBV27	.	TGTGCCAGCAGTTTATCAAGCGGGAGTACCTACAATGAGCAGTTCTTC	CASSLSSGSTYNEQFF
TRBD1	TRBJ2-7	TRBV11-2	.	TGTGCCAGCAGCCGGGACAGGGGGCGGTACGAGCAGTACTTC	CASSRDRGRYEQYF
TRBD2	TRBJ2-7	TRBV2	.	TGTGCCAGCAGTGATACCGGTCCAGCGGGAGTTGGTGGCTCCTACGAGCAGTACTTC	CASSDTGPAGVGGSYEQYF
.	TRBJ2-2	TRBV5-1	.	TGCGCCAGCAGCTTGGCCATGGAAGCCGGGGAGCTGTTTTTT	CASSLAMEAGELFF
.	TRBJ2-5	TRBV11-1	.	TGTGCCAGCAGCCTATCGGTAGAGACCCAGTACTTC	CASSLSVETQYF
TRBD2	TRBJ2-3	TRBV27	.	TGTGCCAGCAGTCTCCTCGCTAGCGGTTGGGCAGATACGCAGTATTTT	CASSLLASGWADTQYF
.	TRBJ2-3	TRBV18	few	TGTGCCAGCTCACCACTAGCGACTAGCACAGATACGCAGTATTTT	CASSPLATSTDTQYF
.	TRBJ2-5	TRBV30	.	TGTGCCTGGAGTCGAGGACAGGGACTAGTAGAGGAGCAGTACTTC	CAWSRGQGLVEEQYF
.	TRBJ2-7	TRBV2	.	TGTGCCAGCAGGCAAAGACAGTCCACCTACGAGCAGTACTTC	CASRQRQSTYEQYF
TRBD1	TRBJ2-7	TRBV6-5	.	TGTGCCAGCACCCGGGACAGGGGTATGGACGAGCAGTACTTC	CASTRDRGMDEQYF
TRBD2	TRBJ2-7	TRBV9	.	TGTGCCAGCAGCGAGGGACTAGCGGGAGTTTACGAGCAGTACTTC	CASSEGLAGVYEQYF
.	TRBJ1-1	TRBV5-8	.	TGTGCCAGCAGCTTGGTGCCCGGGGTTAGGACTGAAGCTTTCTTT	CASSLVPGVRTEAFF
.	TRBJ1-1	TRBV4-3	.	TGCGCCAGCAGCCAAGATCGTTTACCCGTTGATGCTTTCTTT	CASSQDRLPVDAFF
TRBD1	TRBJ2-7	TRBV5-4	.	TGTGCCAGCAGCCCGGACAGGGCCAGGTACGAGCAGTACTTC	CASSPDRARYEQYF
.	TRBJ2-5	TRBV7-8	.	TGTGCCAGCAGCCCCCGCCGGGCCATAGAGACCCAGTACTTC	CASSPRRAIETQYF
.	TRBJ1-4	TRBV28	.	TGTGCCAGCAGTTTTGAGGGTGCTAATGAAAAACTGTTTTTT	CASSFEGANEKLFF
.	TRBJ2-5	TRBV19	.	TGTGCCAGTAGCCCCGGACTGATCGGGGAGACCCAGTACTTC	CASSPGLIGETQYF
.	TRBJ2-1	TRBV15	few	TGTGCCACCAGAGACGGCAGGGAAAGCTCCTACAATGAGCAGTTCTTC	CATRDGRESSYNEQFF